The rows below give T cell receptor beta chains drawn from one sample of a study of blood T cell repertoires in COVID-19. Produced via immunoSEQ multiplex PCR; TCRdb's table is partial and in-frame only. Among approximately 270,000 clones listed, roughly 85% were seen once. Sequencing used peripheral blood. These receptors were collected from a woman between 65 and 79 years old with acute or convalescent COVID-19. Both conserved end residues are part of each CDR3. Each record gives: V gene, J gene, clone size, CDR3 protein. Part of the rows lack a size; the others show once, few, many or a class for expanded clones.

V: TRBV4-2; J: TRBJ2-1; size: NA; CDR3: CASSISGDNNEQFF
V: TRBV4-1; J: TRBJ2-7; size: NA; CDR3: CASSQVRQRGSYEQYF
V: TRBV27; J: TRBJ1-5; size: once; CDR3: CASSLKTGGLYSNQPQHF
V: TRBV11-2; J: TRBJ2-3; size: NA; CDR3: CASSLGPLASTDTQYF
V: TRBV5-6; J: TRBJ2-7; size: NA; CDR3: CASSSPQGKYEQYF
V: TRBV20-1; J: TRBJ1-2; size: NA; CDR3: CSASADRGVYGYTF
V: TRBV2; J: TRBJ2-7; size: once; CDR3: CASSKGLAGGISSYEQYF
V: TRBV7-8; J: TRBJ1-5; size: NA; CDR3: CASSSGGQGQPQHF
V: TRBV20-1; J: TRBJ2-5; size: NA; CDR3: CSAQIQETQYF
V: TRBV2; J: TRBJ1-5; size: NA; CDR3: CASRAERGGNQPQHF
V: TRBV6-5; J: TRBJ1-2; size: NA; CDR3: CASTPSGQGAYGYTF
V: TRBV11-2; J: TRBJ1-2; size: NA; CDR3: CASSTLGVREIGIGYTF
V: TRBV2; J: TRBJ2-1; size: NA; CDR3: CASSSPGGPENEQFF
V: TRBV27; J: TRBJ2-1; size: once; CDR3: CASSLSLRIQAEQFF
V: TRBV6-2/TRBV6-3; J: TRBJ2-5; size: once; CDR3: CASSPTSGGETQYF
V: TRBV9; J: TRBJ2-1; size: few; CDR3: CASSVSPGTSAYNEQFF
V: TRBV5-5; J: TRBJ1-4; size: NA; CDR3: CASSRTATNEKLFF
V: TRBV12-3/TRBV12-4; J: TRBJ2-3; size: NA; CDR3: CASSRVARNTQYF
V: TRBV6-5; J: TRBJ2-5; size: NA; CDR3: CATRKREETQYF
V: TRBV24-1; J: TRBJ1-2; size: NA; CDR3: CATSDPNRGQDGYTF
V: TRBV7-8; J: TRBJ2-4; size: NA; CDR3: CASSARDLKAKNIQYF
V: TRBV30; J: TRBJ2-7; size: NA; CDR3: CAWSPQGGPYEQYF
V: TRBV5-5; J: TRBJ2-7; size: NA; CDR3: CASSLLAGGVYEQYF
V: TRBV12-5; J: TRBJ2-7; size: NA; CDR3: CASGLLVGAPSYEQYF
V: TRBV2; J: TRBJ1-5; size: NA; CDR3: CASRDRAGGQPQHF
V: TRBV6-4; J: TRBJ1-5; size: NA; CDR3: CASSENEGQPQHF
V: TRBV7-8; J: TRBJ2-7; size: NA; CDR3: CASSPRTGSREQYF
V: TRBV10-3; J: TRBJ2-7; size: few; CDR3: CAITETQNTYEQYF
V: TRBV7-3; J: TRBJ2-2; size: NA; CDR3: CASSLWRTGEAGELFF
V: TRBV19; J: TRBJ1-5; size: NA; CDR3: CASSPLNQPQHF
V: TRBV13; J: TRBJ2-1; size: NA; CDR3: CASSSPRQGYYNEQFF